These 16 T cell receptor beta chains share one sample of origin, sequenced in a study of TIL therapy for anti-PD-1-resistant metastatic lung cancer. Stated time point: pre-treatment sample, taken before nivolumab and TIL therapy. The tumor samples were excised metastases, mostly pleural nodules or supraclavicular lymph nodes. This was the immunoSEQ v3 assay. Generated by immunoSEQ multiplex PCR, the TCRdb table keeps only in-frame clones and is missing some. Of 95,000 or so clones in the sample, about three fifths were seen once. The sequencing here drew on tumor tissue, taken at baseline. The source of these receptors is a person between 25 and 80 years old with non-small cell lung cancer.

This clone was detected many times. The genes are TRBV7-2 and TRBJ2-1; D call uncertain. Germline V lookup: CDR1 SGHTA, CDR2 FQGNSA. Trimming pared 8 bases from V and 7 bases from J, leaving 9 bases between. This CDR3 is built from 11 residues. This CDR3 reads CASSFENEQFF. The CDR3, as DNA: TGTGCCAGCTCTTTCGAAAATGAGCAGTTCTTC. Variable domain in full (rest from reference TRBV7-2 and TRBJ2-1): GAGVSQSPSNKVTEKGKDVELRCDPISGHTALYWYRQSLGQGLEFLIYFQGNSAPDKSGLPSDRFSAERTGGSVSTLTIQRTQQEDSAVYLCASSFENEQFFGPGTRLTVL.

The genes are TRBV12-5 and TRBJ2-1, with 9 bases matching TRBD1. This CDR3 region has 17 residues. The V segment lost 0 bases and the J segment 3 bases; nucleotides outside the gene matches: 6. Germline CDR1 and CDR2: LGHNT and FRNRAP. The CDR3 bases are TGTGCTAGTGGTTTGGTACTGGGGACAGGGCGCTACAATGAGCAGTTCTTC. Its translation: CASGLVLGTGRYNEQFF.

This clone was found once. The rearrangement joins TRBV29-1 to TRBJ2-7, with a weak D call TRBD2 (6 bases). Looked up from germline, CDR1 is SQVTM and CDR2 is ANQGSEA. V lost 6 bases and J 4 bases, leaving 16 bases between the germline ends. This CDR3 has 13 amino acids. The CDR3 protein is CSVALASEYEQYF. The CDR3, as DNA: TGCAGCGTCGCTTTAGCTAGCGAATACGAGCAGTACTTC.

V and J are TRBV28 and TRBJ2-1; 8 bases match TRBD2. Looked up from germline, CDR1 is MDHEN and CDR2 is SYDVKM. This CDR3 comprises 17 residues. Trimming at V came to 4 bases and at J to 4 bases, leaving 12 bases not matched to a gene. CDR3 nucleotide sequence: TGTGCCAGCAGTTACGGGGTCCCCCGGGGGGGTTACAATGAGCAGTTCTTC. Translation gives CASSYGVPRGGYNEQFF.

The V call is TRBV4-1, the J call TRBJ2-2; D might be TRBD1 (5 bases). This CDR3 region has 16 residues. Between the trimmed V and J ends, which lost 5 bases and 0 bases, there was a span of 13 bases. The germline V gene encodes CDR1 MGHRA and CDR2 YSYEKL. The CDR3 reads CASSSRQTANTGELFF. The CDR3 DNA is TGCGCCAGCAGCAGCCGACAGACCGCGAACACCGGGGAGCTGTTTTTT.

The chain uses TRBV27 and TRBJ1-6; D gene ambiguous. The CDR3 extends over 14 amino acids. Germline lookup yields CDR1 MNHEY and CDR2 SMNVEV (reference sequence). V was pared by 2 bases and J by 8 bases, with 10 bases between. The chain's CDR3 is CASSLEVLDSPLHF. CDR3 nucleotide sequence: TGTGCCAGCAGTTTAGAGGTGCTCGATTCACCCCTCCACTTT.

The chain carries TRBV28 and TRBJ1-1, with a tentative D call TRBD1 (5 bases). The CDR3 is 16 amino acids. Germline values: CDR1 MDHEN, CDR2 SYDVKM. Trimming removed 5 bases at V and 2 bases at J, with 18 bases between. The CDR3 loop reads CASSPYVGGFNTEAFF. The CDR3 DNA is TGTGCCAGCAGTCCTTATGTGGGGGGTTTTAACACTGAAGCTTTCTTT.

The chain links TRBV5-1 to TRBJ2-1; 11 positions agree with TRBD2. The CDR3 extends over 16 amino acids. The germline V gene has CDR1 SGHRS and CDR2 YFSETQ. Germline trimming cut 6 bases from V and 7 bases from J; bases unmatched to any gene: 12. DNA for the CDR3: TGCGCCAGCACGAAGACTAGCGGGACGAGCGGAAATGAGCAGTTCTTC. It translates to CASTKTSGTSGNEQFF.

CDR3: CARSHPLREAPETQYF. The CDR3 DNA sequence: TGTGCCAGAAGCCACCCCCTCCGGGAGGCCCCAGAGACCCAGTACTTC. This chain uses TRBV5-3 with TRBJ2-5; 7 bases line up with TRBD2. TRBV5-3 is an open reading frame, and its role is uncertain. The CDR3 is made up of 16 amino acids. The V and J ends lost 4 bases and 4 bases, in that order; junction bases with no gene match: 13.

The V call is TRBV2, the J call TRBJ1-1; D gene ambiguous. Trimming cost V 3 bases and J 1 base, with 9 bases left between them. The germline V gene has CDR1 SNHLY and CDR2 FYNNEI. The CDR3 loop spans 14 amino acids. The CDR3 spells CASSEIRQNTEAFF. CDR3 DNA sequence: TGTGCCAGCAGTGAGATCAGGCAGAACACTGAAGCTTTCTTT.

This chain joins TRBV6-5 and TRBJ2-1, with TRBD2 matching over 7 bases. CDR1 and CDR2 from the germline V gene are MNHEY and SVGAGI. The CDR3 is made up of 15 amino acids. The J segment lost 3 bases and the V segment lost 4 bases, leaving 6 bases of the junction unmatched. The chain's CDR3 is CASSSRRDYYNEQFF. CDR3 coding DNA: TGTGCCAGCAGTTCTCGCCGGGACTACTACAATGAGCAGTTCTTC.

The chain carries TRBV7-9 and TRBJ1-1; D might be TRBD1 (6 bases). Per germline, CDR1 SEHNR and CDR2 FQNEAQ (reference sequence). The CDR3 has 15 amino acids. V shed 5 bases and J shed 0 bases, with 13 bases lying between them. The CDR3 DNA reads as TGTGCCAGCAGCCACCGGGACAAGTTGAACACTGAAGCTTTCTTT. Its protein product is CASSHRDKLNTEAFF.

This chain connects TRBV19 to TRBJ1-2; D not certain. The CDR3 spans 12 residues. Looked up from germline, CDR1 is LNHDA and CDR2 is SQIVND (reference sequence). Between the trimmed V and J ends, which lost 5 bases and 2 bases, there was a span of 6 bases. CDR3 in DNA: TGTGCCAGTAGTGAAGTGAACTATGGCTACACCTTC. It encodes CASSEVNYGYTF.

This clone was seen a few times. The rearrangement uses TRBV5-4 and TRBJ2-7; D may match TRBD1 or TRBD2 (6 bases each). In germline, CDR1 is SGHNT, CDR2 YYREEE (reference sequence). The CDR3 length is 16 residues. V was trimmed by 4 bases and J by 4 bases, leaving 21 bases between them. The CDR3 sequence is CASSPGGGNTMYEQYF. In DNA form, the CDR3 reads TGTGCCAGCAGCCCTGGAGGGGGGAATACTATGTACGAGCAGTACTTC.

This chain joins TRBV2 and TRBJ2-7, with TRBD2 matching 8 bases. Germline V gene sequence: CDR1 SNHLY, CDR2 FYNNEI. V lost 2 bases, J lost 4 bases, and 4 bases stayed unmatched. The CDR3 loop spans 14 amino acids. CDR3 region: CASSENGGVYEQYF. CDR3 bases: TGTGCCAGCAGTGAAAACGGGGGGGTATACGAGCAGTACTTC.

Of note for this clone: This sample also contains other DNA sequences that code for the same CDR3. The CDR3 loop reads CATGENSYEQYF. The CDR3 DNA is TGTGCCACCGGGGAAAACTCCTACGAGCAGTACTTC. The chain employs TRBV15 and TRBJ2-7, with D unclear. This CDR3 comprises 12 residues. The germline V gene has CDR1 LNHNV and CDR2 YYDKDF (reference sequence). The germline V and J ends were trimmed by 8 bases and 0 bases, with 8 bases remaining between them.